Presented here are 14 T cell receptor beta chains from one specimen sequenced in a study of CD8 T cells in Susac syndrome. RNA, at roughly 0.45 to 1 ug, was reverse transcribed with random hexamers. From the immunoSEQ multiplex PCR reads, TCRdb called clonotypes with MiXCR, one entry per CDR3 protein. The table lists 180,000 or so distinct CDR3 sequences, around 96% of them singletons. The sample taken for sequencing was CD4+ T cells from PBMCs. The receptors originated from a human donor in good health.

This clonotype came up once. The chain is built from TRBV5-1 and TRBJ2-1, with D perhaps given as TRBD1 or TRBD2 (8 bases each). CDR1 and CDR2 (germline): SGHRS, YFSETQ. V dropped 4 bases and J dropped 3 bases, with 14 bases sitting between them. This CDR3 region has 15 residues. DNA for the CDR3: TGCGCCAGCAGCCCGGGGGGGACAGGCTACAATGAGCAGTTCTTC. Translation: CASSPGGTGYNEQFF.

This sequence joins TRBV7-2 and TRBJ2-5; 11 bases map to TRBD2. The CDR3 length is 20 residues. Unmatched junction bases numbered 17, after V lost 0 bases and J lost 5 bases. CDR1 is SGHTA and CDR2 is FQGNSA in the germline V gene. The CDR3 nucleotides read TGTGCCAGCAGCTTAGCCTTCGCAGGGGCTAGCGGGGGGTCATGGGAGACCCAGTACTTC. The encoded protein is CASSLAFAGASGGSWETQYF.

The rearrangement joins TRBV30 to TRBJ1-5; 7 nucleotides agree with TRBD1. With 2 bases clipped from V and 3 bases from J, the junction kept 7 bases outside the gene matches. Germline V lookup: CDR1 GTSNPN, CDR2 SVGIG (reference sequence). The CDR3 is 15 amino acids. This CDR3 reads CAWSRGQGVNQPQHF. Here the CDR3 DNA reads TGTGCCTGGAGTAGGGGGCAGGGGGTCAATCAGCCCCAGCATTTT.

V usage is TRBV25-1 and J usage is TRBJ1-2; TRBD1 matches at 12 bases. CDR1 MGHDK and CDR2 SYGVNS come from the germline V gene. The ends lost 6 bases at V and 2 bases at J; junction bases unmatched: 1. The CDR3 loop spans 14 amino acids. Here the CDR3 DNA reads TGTGCCAGCAGGGGACAGGGGGCAAACTATGGCTACACCTTC. Its protein is CASRGQGANYGYTF.

CDR3 region: CASSLDATYNEQFF. The CDR3 coding sequence is TGCGCCAGCAGCTTGGATGCTACCTACAATGAGCAGTTCTTC. The rearrangement uses TRBV5-1 and TRBJ2-1; D unresolved. Deletions cut 0 bases from V and 2 bases from J, with 6 bases between. CDR1 is SGHRS, CDR2 YFSETQ, per germline. CDR3 length equals 14 residues.

The chain joins TRBV30 to TRBJ2-7, with TRBD1 identical over 8 bases. The CDR3 is 13 residues long. Trimming cost V 5 bases and J 3 bases; bases outside gene matches: 6. Germline values: CDR1 GTSNPN, CDR2 SVGIG (reference sequence). DNA for the CDR3: TGTGCCTGGGAAAGACAGGGGATCTACGAGCAGTACTTC. It yields the protein CAWERQGIYEQYF. Together with reference TRBV30 and TRBJ2-7, the CDR3 gives the full variable domain: SQTIHQWPATLVQPVGSPLSLECTVEGTSNPNLYWYRQAAGRGLQLLFYSVGIGQISSEVPQNLSASRPQDRQFILSSKKLLLSDSGFYLCAWERQGIYEQYFGPGTRLTVT.

This chain links TRBV9 with TRBJ1-5, with unresolved D. This CDR3 comprises 15 residues. Germline values: CDR1 SGDLS, CDR2 YYNGEE. The V end lost 4 bases, the J end lost 6 bases, and 17 bases lay between the germline ends. The CDR3: CASSTHGGLGQPQHF. In nucleotides, the CDR3 is TGTGCCAGCAGCACCCACGGAGGGCTCGGTCAGCCCCAGCATTTT.

This clonotype has just one count. The V and J genes are TRBV29-1 and TRBJ2-1; TRBD1 matches 7 bases. V was clipped by 6 bases and J by 5 bases; unmatched bases: 7. CDR3 length: 13 amino acids. Germline V lookup: CDR1 SQVTM, CDR2 ANQGSEA. This CDR3 is CSVAGGKDNEQFF. The CDR3 nucleotides are TGCAGCGTGGCAGGGGGTAAGGACAATGAGCAGTTCTTC.

The J gene is TRBJ2-1, the V gene TRBV23-1, with 8 bases fitting TRBD2. TRBV23-1 is placed among ORFs of uncertain function. With 2 bases clipped from V and 0 bases from J, the junction kept 15 bases outside the gene matches. This CDR3 spans 20 amino acids. CDR3 DNA sequence: TGCGCCAGCAGTCAACCGGATTCGGTACTAGCGGCCGGCTCCTACAATGAGCAGTTCTTC. Encoded protein: CASSQPDSVLAAGSYNEQFF.

This rearrangement joins TRBV6-2 or TRBV6-3 to TRBJ2-7; 11 bases match TRBD2. The CDR3 contains 16 residues. Germline CDR1 is MNHEY and CDR2 is SVGEGT. J gave up 2 bases and V 0 bases, and 3 bases lay outside the gene matches. CDR3 sequence (DNA): TGTGCCAGCAGTTACTCTAGCGGGGGGGCCGCCTACGAGCAGTACTTC. This translates into CASSYSSGGAAYEQYF.

V is TRBV6-5 and J is TRBJ2-3; D gene uncertain. This CDR3 is 14 amino acids long. Trimming shortened V by 5 bases and J by 2 bases, and 11 bases separated the two germline ends. Germline CDR1 is MNHEY and CDR2 is SVGAGI. CDR3 nucleotide sequence: TGTGCCAGCAGTATCACACAATTCACAGATACGCAGTATTTT. It codes for CASSITQFTDTQYF.

The chain has TRBV7-2 and TRBJ2-3, with D possibly being TRBD2 (5 bases). The V gene lost 5 bases and the J gene lost 0 bases, with 18 bases spanning the gap. The length of the CDR3 is 17 residues. The germline V gene encodes CDR1 SGHTA and CDR2 FQGNSA. The CDR3 DNA is TGTGCCAGCAGCCCTCCTGGACTCAGAACTAGCACAGATACGCAGTATTTT. It yields the protein CASSPPGLRTSTDTQYF.

This chain links TRBV29-1 with TRBJ1-4, with D unresolved. This CDR3 contains 13 residues. V lost 7 bases to trimming and J lost 2 bases, with 11 bases between them. Germline CDR1 is SQVTM and CDR2 is ANQGSEA. CDR3 loop: CSAWFTTNEKLFF. The CDR3 DNA reads as TGCAGCGCCTGGTTTACGACTAATGAAAAACTGTTTTTT.

The chain combines TRBV14 with TRBJ2-1; no firm D call. This CDR3 contains 13 residues. V shed 3 bases and J shed 0 bases, with 3 bases lying between them. Per the germline V gene, CDR1 is SGHDN and CDR2 is FVKESK. The CDR3 loop reads CASSQTSYNEQFF. Written as DNA, the CDR3 is TGTGCCAGCAGCCAGACCTCCTACAATGAGCAGTTCTTC.